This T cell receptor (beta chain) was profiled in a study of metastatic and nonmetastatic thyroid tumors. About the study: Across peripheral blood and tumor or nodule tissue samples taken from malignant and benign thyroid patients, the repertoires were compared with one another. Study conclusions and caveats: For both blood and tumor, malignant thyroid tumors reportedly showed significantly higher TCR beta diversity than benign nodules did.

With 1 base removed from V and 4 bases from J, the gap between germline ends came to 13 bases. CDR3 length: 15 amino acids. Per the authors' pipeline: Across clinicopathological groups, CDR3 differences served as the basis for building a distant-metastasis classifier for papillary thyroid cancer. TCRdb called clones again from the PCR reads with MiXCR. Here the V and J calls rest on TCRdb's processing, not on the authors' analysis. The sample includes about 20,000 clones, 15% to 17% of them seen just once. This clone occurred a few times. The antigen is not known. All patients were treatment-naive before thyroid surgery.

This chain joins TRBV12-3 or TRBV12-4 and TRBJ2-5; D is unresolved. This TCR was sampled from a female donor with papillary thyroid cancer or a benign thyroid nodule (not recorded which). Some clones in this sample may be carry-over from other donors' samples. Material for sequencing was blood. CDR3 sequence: CASSLGWLMGETQYF. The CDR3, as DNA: TGTGCCAGCAGTTTAGGCTGGTTAATGGGAGAGACCCAGTACTTC.